This T cell receptor (beta chain) was sequenced in a study of shared clonotypes between healthy human individuals. Some clones are missing from TCRdb's copy, which holds only in-frame ones; the method was immunoSEQ multiplex PCR. Of 2,500,000 or so clones detected, roughly 93% appear once; the ten largest clones hold around 0.4%. General study findings and limits: Lower generation probabilities were found for non-shared clonotypes than for those shared by all four donors. Some naive CD4 clonotypes, 4% to 6%, turned up in common across a handful of donors. Deeper or shallower sequencing was expected to change how clonotypes are shared among donors.

All participating donors were Caucasian adults from Nashville, Tennessee. Germline CDR1 KGHSH, CDR2 LQKENI. This CDR3 is built from 13 residues. V lost 3 bases, J lost 5 bases, and 7 bases lay in between. Details on this clone: The antigen is unknown. Within the sample, other DNA sequences also encode this same CDR3.

V is TRBV18 and J is TRBJ1-4; D gene ambiguous. Sequencing was carried out using naive CD4+ T cells from PBMCs. Regarding subset: CD45RA+ positively selected. The receptor was isolated from a man younger than 35 in good health. Some clones in this sample may be carry-over from other donors' samples. CDR3 sequence (DNA): TGTGCCAGCTCACCCGACCTCAATGAAAAACTGTTTTTT. Protein product: CASSPDLNEKLFF.